A single sample is the source of the 6 T cell receptor beta chains below, sequenced in a study of beta chain features in type 1 diabetes. Study-wide results and caveats: In every one of the four CD4+ subsets, TCRB CDR3s were moderately but significantly shorter in Type 1 diabetes patients.

Every bit of the isolated RNA underwent reverse transcription, so sequencing read expressed TCRB transcripts. TCRdb's table, derived via immunoSEQ multiplex PCR, lists solely in-frame clones and lacks some. The table has hundreds of thousands of clones, over 11% seen once. The antigens of these receptors remain unknown. Sequenced input: naive CD4+ T cells from blood. These receptors were obtained from a man in his thirties or forties with type 1 diabetes.

The gene calls are TRBV7-8 and TRBJ1-5; weak D call: TRBD1 (6 bases). Germline CDR1 reads SGHVS; CDR2 reads FQNEAQ. V lost 3 bases and J 4 bases, leaving 7 bases between the germline ends. The CDR3 is 13 amino acids. The CDR3 sequence is CASSFRGNQPQHF. The CDR3 bases are TGTGCCAGCAGCTTCAGGGGAAATCAGCCCCAGCATTTT.

V usage is TRBV6-5 and J usage is TRBJ1-2, with D unclear. V was shortened by 4 bases and J by 8 bases, with 14 bases between the two germline ends. This CDR3 contains 13 residues. Per the germline V gene, CDR1 is MNHEY and CDR2 is SVGAGI. This CDR3 reads CASSLSSGPGYTF. Written as DNA, the CDR3 is TGTGCCAGCAGTTTGTCCAGCGGGCCAGGCTACACCTTC.

This clone was seen a few times. This sequence joins TRBV7-9 and TRBJ2-6; maybe TRBD1 (6 bases). This CDR3 has 15 residues. Germline V gives CDR1 SEHNR, CDR2 FQNEAQ (reference sequence). V was shortened by 5 bases and J by 4 bases, with 12 bases between the two germline ends. CDR3 in amino acids: CASSRTGYGANVLTF. CDR3 bases: TGTGCCAGCAGCAGAACAGGGTACGGGGCCAACGTCCTGACTTTC.

A few counts support this clone. The chain recombines TRBV9 with TRBJ2-2; D possibly corresponds to TRBD2 (5 bases). The V gene lost 4 bases and the J gene lost 7 bases, with 11 bases spanning the gap. The CDR3 loop spans 13 amino acids. Germline CDR1 SGDLS, CDR2 YYNGEE. The chain's CDR3 is CASSPRTHGELFF. Written as DNA, the CDR3 is TGTGCCAGCAGCCCCCGGACTCACGGGGAGCTGTTTTTT.

This clone came up a few times. The chain employs TRBV7-9 and TRBJ2-7; 7 bases agree with TRBD1. CDR1 SEHNR and CDR2 FQNEAQ come from the germline V gene (reference sequence). CDR3 length equals 17 residues. The V segment lost 1 base and the J segment 0 bases; nucleotides outside the gene matches: 9. In DNA form, the CDR3 reads TGTGCCAGCAGCTTAGGCAGAGGGGGCCAGGGCTCCTACGAGCAGTACTTC. Translated, it gives CASSLGRGGQGSYEQYF. The full variable domain, rest sourced from reference TRBV7-9 and TRBJ2-7, is DTGVSQNPRHKITKRGQNVTFRCDPISEHNRLYWYRQTLGQGPEFLTYFQNEAQLEKSRLLSDRFSAERPKGSFSTLEIQRTEQGDSAMYLCASSLGRGGQGSYEQYFGPGTRLTVT.

V is TRBV11-2 and J is TRBJ2-7; 9 bases are a match to TRBD2. V trimming: 5 bases; J trimming: 4 bases; junction bases outside the gene matches: 9. CDR3 length equals 15 residues. The germline V gene encodes CDR1 SGHAT and CDR2 FQNNGV. In DNA, the CDR3 is TGTGCCAGCAGCCCCCCAGCGGGAGGTGGTTACGAGCAGTACTTC. Its translation is CASSPPAGGGYEQYF. The whole variable domain, remainder taken from reference TRBV11-2 and TRBJ2-7, is EAGVAQSPRYKIIEKRQSVAFWCNPISGHATLYWYQQILGQGPKLLIQFQNNGVVDDSQLPKDRFSAERLKGVDSTLKIQPAKLEDSAVYLCASSPPAGGGYEQYFGPGTRLTVT.